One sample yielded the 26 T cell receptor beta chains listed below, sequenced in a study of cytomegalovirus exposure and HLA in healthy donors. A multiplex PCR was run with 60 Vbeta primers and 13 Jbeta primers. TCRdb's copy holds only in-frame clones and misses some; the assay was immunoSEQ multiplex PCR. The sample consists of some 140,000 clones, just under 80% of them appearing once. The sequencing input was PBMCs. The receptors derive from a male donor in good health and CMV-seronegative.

The CDR3 nucleotides read TGCGCCAGCAGCCCGACCCGAGACAGTGCAGGGGGATATGGCTACACCTTC. Its protein product is CASSPTRDSAGGYGYTF. The J gene is TRBJ1-2, the V gene TRBV5-1, with TRBD1 matching 7 bases. With 4 bases clipped from V and 5 bases from J, the junction kept 17 bases outside the gene matches. Per germline, CDR1 SGHRS and CDR2 YFSETQ. The CDR3 has 17 amino acids. The entire variable domain, with the rest obtained from reference TRBV5-1 and TRBJ1-2, is as follows: KAGVTQTPRYLIKTRGQQVTLSCSPISGHRSVSWYQQTPGQGLQFLFEYFSETQRNKGNFPGRFSGRQFSNSRSEMNVSTLELGDSALYLCASSPTRDSAGGYGYTFGSGTRLTVV.

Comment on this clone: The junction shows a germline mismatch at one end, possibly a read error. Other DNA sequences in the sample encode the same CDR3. For the CDR3, the DNA is TGTGCCAGCAGCCAAGTAGCTAGCGGGGGACCTGAGACCCAGTACTTC. Translated: CASSQVASGGPETQYF. The genes are TRBV4-1 and TRBJ2-5; 10 nucleotides align to TRBD2. The V gene's germline CDR1 is MGHRA and CDR2 YSYEKL. This CDR3 is 16 amino acids long.

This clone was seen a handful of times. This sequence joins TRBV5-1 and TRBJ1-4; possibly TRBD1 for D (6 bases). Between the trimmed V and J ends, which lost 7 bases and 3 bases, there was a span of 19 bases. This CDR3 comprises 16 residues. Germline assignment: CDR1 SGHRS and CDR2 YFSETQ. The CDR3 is CASGPGHQSANEKLFF. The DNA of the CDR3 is TGCGCCAGCGGGCCGGGACATCAGAGCGCTAATGAAAAACTGTTTTTT.

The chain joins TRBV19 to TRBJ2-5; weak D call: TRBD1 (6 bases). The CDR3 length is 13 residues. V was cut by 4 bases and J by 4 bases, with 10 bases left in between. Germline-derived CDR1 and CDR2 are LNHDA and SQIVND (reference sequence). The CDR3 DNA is TGTGCCAGTAGTAGGTCAGGGGCAGAGACCCAGTACTTC. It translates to CASSRSGAETQYF.

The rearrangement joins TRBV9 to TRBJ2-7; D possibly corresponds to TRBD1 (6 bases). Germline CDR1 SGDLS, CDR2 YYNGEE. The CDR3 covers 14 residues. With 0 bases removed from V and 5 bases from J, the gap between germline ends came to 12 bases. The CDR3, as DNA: TGTGCCAGCAGCGTAGGGTCAGGGGTTGACGAGCAGTACTTC. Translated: CASSVGSGVDEQYF. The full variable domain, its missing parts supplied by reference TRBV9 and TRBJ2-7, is DSGVTQTPKHLITATGQRVTLRCSPRSGDLSVYWYQQSLDQGLQFLIQYYNGEERAKGNILERFSAQQFPDLHSELNLSSLELGDSALYFCASSVGSGVDEQYFGPGTRLTVT.

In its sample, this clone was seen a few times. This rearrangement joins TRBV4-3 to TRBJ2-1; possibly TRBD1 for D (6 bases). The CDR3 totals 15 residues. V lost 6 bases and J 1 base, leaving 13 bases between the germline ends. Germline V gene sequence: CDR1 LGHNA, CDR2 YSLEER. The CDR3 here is CASSIGQGSYNEQFF. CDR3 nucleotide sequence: TGCGCCAGCAGTATTGGGCAGGGGTCCTACAATGAGCAGTTCTTC.

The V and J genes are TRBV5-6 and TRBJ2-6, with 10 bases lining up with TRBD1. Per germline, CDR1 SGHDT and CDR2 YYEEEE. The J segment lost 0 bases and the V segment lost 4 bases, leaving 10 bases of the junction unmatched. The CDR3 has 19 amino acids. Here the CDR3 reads CASSVDRGPLRSGANVLTF. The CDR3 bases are TGTGCCAGCAGCGTAGACAGGGGGCCCCTCCGCTCTGGGGCCAACGTCCTGACTTTC. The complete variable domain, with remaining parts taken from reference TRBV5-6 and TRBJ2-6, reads DAGVTQSPTHLIKTRGQQVTLRCSPKSGHDTVSWYQQALGQGPQFIFQYYEEEERQRGNFPDRFSGHQFPNYSSELNVNALLLGDSALYLCASSVDRGPLRSGANVLTFGAGSRLTVL.

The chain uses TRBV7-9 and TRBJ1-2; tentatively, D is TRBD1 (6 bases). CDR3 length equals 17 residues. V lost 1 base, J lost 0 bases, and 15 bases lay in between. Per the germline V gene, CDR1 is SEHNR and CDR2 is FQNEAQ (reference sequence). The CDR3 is CASSLGVGDTTNYGYTF. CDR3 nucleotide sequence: TGTGCCAGCAGCTTAGGGGTCGGGGACACTACTAACTATGGCTACACCTTC.

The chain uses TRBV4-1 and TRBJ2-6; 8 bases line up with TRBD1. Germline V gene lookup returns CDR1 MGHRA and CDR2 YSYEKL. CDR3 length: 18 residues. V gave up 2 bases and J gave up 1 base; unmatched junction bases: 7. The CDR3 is CASSQKSDRASGANVLTF. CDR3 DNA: TGCGCCAGCAGCCAAAAGTCGGACAGGGCTTCTGGGGCCAACGTCCTGACTTTC.

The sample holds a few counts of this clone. The chain's CDR3 is CASSYSGTVGEKLFF. CDR3 DNA sequence: TGTGCCAGCAGTTACTCGGGGACAGTCGGTGAAAAACTGTTTTTT. The chain is built from TRBV6-5 and TRBJ1-4; 7 bases are a match to TRBD1. The CDR3 contains 15 residues. The germline V gene has CDR1 MNHEY and CDR2 SVGAGI. V lost 0 bases, J lost 7 bases, and 5 bases stayed unmatched.

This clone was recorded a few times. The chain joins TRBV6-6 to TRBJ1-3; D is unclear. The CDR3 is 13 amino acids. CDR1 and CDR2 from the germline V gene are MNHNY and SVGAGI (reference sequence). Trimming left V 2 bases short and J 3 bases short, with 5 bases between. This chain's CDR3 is CASSYRSGNTIYF. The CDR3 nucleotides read TGTGCCAGCAGTTACCGCAGTGGAAACACCATATATTTT.

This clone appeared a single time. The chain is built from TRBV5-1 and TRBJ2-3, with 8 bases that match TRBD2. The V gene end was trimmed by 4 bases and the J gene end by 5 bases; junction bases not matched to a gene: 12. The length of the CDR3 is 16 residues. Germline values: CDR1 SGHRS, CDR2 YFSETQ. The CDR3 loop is CASSPIGGGRVDTQYF. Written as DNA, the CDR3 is TGCGCCAGCAGCCCCATCGGGGGGGGGCGGGTAGATACGCAGTATTTT.

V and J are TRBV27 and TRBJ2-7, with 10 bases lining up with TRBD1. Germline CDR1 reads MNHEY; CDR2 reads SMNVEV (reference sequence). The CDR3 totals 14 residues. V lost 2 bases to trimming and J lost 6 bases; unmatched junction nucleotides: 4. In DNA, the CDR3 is TGTGCCAGCAGTTTAGGGACAGGGGTCCGCGAGCAGTACTTC. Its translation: CASSLGTGVREQYF.

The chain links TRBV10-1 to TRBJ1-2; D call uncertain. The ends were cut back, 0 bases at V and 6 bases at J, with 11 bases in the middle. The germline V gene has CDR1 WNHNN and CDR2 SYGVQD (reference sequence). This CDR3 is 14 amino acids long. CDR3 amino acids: CASSESDPSDGYTF. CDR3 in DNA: TGCGCCAGCAGTGAGTCAGACCCCAGCGATGGCTACACCTTC.

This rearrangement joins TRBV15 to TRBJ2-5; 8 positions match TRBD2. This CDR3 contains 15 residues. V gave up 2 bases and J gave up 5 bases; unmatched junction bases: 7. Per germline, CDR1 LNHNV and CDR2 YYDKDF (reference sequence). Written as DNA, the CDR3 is TGTGCCACCAGCAGACTCGGGGGGGAAACGGAGACCCAGTACTTC. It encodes CATSRLGGETETQYF.

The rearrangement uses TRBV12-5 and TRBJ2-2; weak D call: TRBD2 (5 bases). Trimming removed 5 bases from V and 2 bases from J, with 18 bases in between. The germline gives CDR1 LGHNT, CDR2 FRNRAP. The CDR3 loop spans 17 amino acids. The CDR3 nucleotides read TGTGCTAGTGGTGCGGGCGTCAGCTTGCCTAACACCGGGGAGCTGTTTTTT. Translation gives CASGAGVSLPNTGELFF.

CDR3 sequence (DNA): TGCAGCGTTAGGGGACAGGGGGCATTCAATGAGCAGTTCTTC. It specifies CSVRGQGAFNEQFF. This chain uses TRBV29-1 with TRBJ2-1; 12 bases map to TRBD1. Germline V gene sequence: CDR1 SQVTM, CDR2 ANQGSEA. V shed 5 bases, J shed 6 bases, and the junction held 5 bases outside the gene matches. The CDR3 loop spans 14 amino acids.

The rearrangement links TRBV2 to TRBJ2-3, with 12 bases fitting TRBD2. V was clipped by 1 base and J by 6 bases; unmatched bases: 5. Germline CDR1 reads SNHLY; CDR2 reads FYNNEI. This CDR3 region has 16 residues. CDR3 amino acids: CASSEGLAGVGDTQYF. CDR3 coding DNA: TGTGCCAGCAGTGAAGGACTAGCGGGGGTAGGGGATACGCAGTATTTT.

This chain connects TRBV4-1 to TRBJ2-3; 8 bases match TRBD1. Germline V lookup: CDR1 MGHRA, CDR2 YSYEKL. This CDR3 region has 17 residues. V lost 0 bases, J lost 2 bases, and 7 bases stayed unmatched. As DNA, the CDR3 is TGCGCCAGCAGCCAAGATCCCGGGACAGGCTCCACAGATACGCAGTATTTT. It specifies CASSQDPGTGSTDTQYF.

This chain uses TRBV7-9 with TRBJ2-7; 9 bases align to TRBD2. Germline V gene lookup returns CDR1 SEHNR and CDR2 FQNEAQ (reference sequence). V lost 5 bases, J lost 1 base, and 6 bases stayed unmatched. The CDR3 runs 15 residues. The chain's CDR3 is CASSRTSGPSYEQYF. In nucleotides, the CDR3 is TGTGCCAGCAGCCGTACTAGCGGGCCGTCCTACGAGCAGTACTTC. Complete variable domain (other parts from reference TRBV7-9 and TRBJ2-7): DTGVSQNPRHKITKRGQNVTFRCDPISEHNRLYWYRQTLGQGPEFLTYFQNEAQLEKSRLLSDRFSAERPKGSFSTLEIQRTEQGDSAMYLCASSRTSGPSYEQYFGPGTRLTVT.

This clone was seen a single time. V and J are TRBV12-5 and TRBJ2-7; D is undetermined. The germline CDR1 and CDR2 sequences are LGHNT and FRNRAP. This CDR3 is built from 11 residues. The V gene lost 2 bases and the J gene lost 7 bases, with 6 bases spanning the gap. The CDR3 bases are TGTGCTAGTGGTTTGCCCCCTGAGCAGTACTTC. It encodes CASGLPPEQYF. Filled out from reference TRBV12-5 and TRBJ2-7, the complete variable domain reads DARVTQTPRHKVTEMGQEVTMRCQPILGHNTVFWYRQTMMQGLELLAYFRNRAPLDDSGMPKDRFSAEMPDATLATLKIQPSEPRDSAVYFCASGLPPEQYFGPGTRLTVT.

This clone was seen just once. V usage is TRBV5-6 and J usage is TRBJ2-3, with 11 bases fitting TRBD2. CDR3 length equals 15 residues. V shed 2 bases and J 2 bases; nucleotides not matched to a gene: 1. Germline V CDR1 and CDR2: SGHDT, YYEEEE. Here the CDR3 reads CASSLLAGDTDTQYF. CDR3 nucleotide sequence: TGTGCCAGCAGCTTACTAGCGGGGGACACAGATACGCAGTATTTT.

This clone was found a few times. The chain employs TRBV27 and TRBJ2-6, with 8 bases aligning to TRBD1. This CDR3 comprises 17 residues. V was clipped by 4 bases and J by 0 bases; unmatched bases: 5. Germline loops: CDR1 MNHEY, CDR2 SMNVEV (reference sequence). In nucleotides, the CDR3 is TGTGCCAGCAGTTGGACAGGGATTTTCTCTGGGGCCAACGTCCTGACTTTC. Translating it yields CASSWTGIFSGANVLTF.

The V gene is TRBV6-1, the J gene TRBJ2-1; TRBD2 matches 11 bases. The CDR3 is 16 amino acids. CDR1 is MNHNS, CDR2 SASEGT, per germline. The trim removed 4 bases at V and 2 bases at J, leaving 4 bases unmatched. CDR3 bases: TGTGCCAGCAGTGGGAGTAGCGGGGGGGCCTACAATGAGCAGTTCTTC. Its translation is CASSGSSGGAYNEQFF.

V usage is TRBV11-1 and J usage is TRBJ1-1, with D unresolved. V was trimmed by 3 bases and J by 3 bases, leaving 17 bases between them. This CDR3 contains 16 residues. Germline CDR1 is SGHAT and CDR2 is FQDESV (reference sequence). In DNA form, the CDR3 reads TGTGCCAGCAGCTTCCCCCCGGGGTCTGCGGACACTGAAGCTTTCTTT. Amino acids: CASSFPPGSADTEAFF.

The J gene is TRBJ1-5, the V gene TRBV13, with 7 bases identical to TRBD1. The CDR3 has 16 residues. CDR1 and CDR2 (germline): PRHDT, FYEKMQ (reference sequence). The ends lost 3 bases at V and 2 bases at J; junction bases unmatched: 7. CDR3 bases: TGTGCCAGCAGCTTGCGACAGGGAAGAGGCAATCAGCCCCAGCATTTT. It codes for CASSLRQGRGNQPQHF.